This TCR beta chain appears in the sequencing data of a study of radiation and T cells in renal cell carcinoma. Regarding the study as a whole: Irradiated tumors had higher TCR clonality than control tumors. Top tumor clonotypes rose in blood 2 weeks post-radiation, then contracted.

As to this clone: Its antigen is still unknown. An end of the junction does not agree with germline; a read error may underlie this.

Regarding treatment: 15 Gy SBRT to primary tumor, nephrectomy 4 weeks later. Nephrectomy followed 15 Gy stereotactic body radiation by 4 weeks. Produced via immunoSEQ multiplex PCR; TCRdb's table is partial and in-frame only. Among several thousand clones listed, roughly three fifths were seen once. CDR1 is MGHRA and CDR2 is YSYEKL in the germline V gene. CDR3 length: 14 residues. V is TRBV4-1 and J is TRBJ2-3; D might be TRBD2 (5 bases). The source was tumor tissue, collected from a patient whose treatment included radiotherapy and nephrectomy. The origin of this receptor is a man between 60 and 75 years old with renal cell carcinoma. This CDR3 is CASSKGLGSYEQYF. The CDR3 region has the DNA TGCGCCAGCAGTAAAGGACTGGGGTCCTATGAGCAGTATTTC.